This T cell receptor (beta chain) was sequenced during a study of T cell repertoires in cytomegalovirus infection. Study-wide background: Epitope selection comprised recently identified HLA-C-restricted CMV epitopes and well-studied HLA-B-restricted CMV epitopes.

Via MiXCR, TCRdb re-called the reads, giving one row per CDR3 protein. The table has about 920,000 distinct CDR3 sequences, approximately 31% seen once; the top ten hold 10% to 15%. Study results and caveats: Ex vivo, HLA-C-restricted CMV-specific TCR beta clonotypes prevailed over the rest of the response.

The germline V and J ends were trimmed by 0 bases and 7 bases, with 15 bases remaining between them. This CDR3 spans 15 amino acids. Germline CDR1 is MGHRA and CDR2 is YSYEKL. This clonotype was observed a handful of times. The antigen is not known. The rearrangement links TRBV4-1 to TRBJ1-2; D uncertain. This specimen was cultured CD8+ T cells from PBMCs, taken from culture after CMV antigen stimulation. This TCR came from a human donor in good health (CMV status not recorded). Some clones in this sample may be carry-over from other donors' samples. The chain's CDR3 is CASSQESRHFGGYTF. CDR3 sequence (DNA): TGCGCCAGCAGCCAAGAGAGCCGGCATTTTGGTGGCTACACCTTC.